This T cell receptor (beta chain) was obtained from a study of blood T cell repertoires in COVID-19. The CDR3 loop spans 15 amino acids. Germline CDR1 is SGHAT and CDR2 is FQNNGV. V was pared by 5 bases and J by 8 bases, with 10 bases of the junction left unmatched. Generated by immunoSEQ multiplex PCR, the TCRdb table keeps only in-frame clones and is missing some. The repertoire includes roughly 80,000 clones, more than 75% of them detected once, and about 14% sits in the top ten. The chain couples TRBV11-2 to TRBJ1-4; the match to TRBD1 covers 8 bases. This receptor was identified in a woman between 70 and 85 years old with acute or convalescent COVID-19. Sequenced sample: peripheral blood. The CDR3, as DNA: TGTGCCAGCAGCCCCCAGGGGGCAGTAGGGGAAAAACTGTTTTTT. It encodes CASSPQGAVGEKLFF.